These T cell receptor beta chains were read from a single sample in a study of T-cell reconstitution after alpha-beta-depleted transplantation in children. TCRdb used MiXCR to reprocess the PCR reads, holding one entry per CDR3 protein. The top ten hold 1.1% of the sample, which has around 680,000 distinct CDR3 sequences, 16% seen once. The input for sequencing was PBMCs from the stem cell graft donor, taken from the stem cell graft. The receptors derive from a human donor who donated a stem cell graft to a child with acute myeloid leukemia. Each CDR3 is given with its conserved first and last residue. A D gene is named only where the DNA matches it firmly. Some rows mark clone size as missing; the rest say once, few, many or name a class of expanded clone.

v_call	clone_size	d_call	j_call	cdr3_aa	cdr3_nt
TRBV11-2	.	.	TRBJ1-5	CASSLKGDIQTSNQPQHF	TGTGCCAGCAGCTTAAAAGGGGACATTCAAACAAGCAATCAGCCCCAGCATTTT
TRBV6-2/TRBV6-3	many	TRBD1	TRBJ1-1	CASSRRTGGTEAFF	TGTGCCAGCAGTCGACGGACAGGGGGCACTGAAGCTTTCTTT
TRBV13	few	.	TRBJ2-7	CASSLGGPGYEQYF	TGTGCCAGCAGCTTAGGGGGGCCGGGCTACGAGCAGTACTTC
TRBV7-3	.	.	TRBJ2-1	CASSLGGGTSNEQFF	TGTGCCAGCAGCTTAGGAGGAGGGACCTCCAATGAGCAGTTCTTC
TRBV9	.	.	TRBJ1-2	CASSVGPPRGYTF	TGTGCCAGCAGCGTAGGACCTCCTCGCGGCTACACCTTC
TRBV20-1	many	.	TRBJ2-3	CSARGVSTDTQYF	TGCAGTGCTAGAGGAGTTTCCACAGATACGCAGTATTTT
TRBV20-1	once	TRBD1	TRBJ2-3	CSARGQGVGTDTQYF	TGCAGTGCTAGAGGACAGGGCGTCGGCACAGATACGCAGTATTTT
TRBV20-1	.	TRBD1	TRBJ2-5	CSARQDRGRETQYF	TGCAGTGCTAGACAGGACAGGGGGCGGGAGACCCAGTACTTC
TRBV9	few	.	TRBJ2-7	CASSVEASSYEQYF	TGTGCCAGCAGCGTAGAAGCCAGCAGCTACGAGCAGTACTTC
TRBV20-1	many	.	TRBJ1-4	CSARWAGLNEKLFF	TGCAGTGCTAGATGGGCAGGGTTAAATGAAAAACTGTTTTTT
TRBV20-1	many	TRBD1	TRBJ2-3	CSAIPGGSDTQYF	TGCAGTGCCATTCCAGGGGGTTCAGATACGCAGTATTTT
TRBV7-3	.	TRBD2	TRBJ2-5	CASSLRRASGGAVQYF	TGTGCCAGCAGCTTAAGGCGGGCTAGCGGGGGGGCGGTCCAGTACTTC
TRBV7-9	many	.	TRBJ1-1	CASSAGEPEAFF	TGTGCCAGCAGCGCAGGGGAGCCTGAAGCTTTCTTT
TRBV6-2/TRBV6-3	many	.	TRBJ1-1	CASSYSIVAGTNTEAFF	TGTGCCAGCAGTTACTCGATAGTCGCAGGGACGAACACTGAAGCTTTCTTT
TRBV3-1	few	.	TRBJ2-1	CASDKGPGGNEQFF	TGTGCCAGCGATAAGGGGCCAGGGGGGAATGAGCAGTTCTTC
TRBV7-9	.	TRBD1	TRBJ1-2	CASSLGTGENYGYTF	TGTGCCAGCAGCTTAGGGACAGGGGAAAACTATGGCTACACCTTC
TRBV6-2/TRBV6-3	.	.	TRBJ1-6	CASSYTRQYPLHF	TGTGCCAGCAGTTACACCAGACAGTATCCCCTCCACTTT
TRBV6-5	many	.	TRBJ1-4	CASALGGKGDEKLFF	TGTGCCAGCGCCCTGGGAGGGAAGGGCGATGAAAAACTGTTTTTT
TRBV5-1	few	.	TRBJ1-1	CASSLTAGLNTEAFF	TGCGCCAGCAGCTTGACGGCGGGGTTGAACACTGAAGCTTTCTTT
TRBV15	.	TRBD2	TRBJ2-5	CATSSNRAGGRSQYF	TGTGCCACCAGCAGCAACAGGGCGGGGGGGCGTTCTCAGTACTTC
TRBV7-2	.	TRBD1	TRBJ1-4	CASSLGQGLNNEKLFF	TGTGCCAGCAGCTTAGGACAGGGACTAAATAATGAAAAACTGTTTTTT
TRBV20-1	many	TRBD2	TRBJ2-3	CSAGPKLLAGDTDTQYF	TGCAGTGCTGGACCTAAACTTCTAGCGGGGGACACAGATACGCAGTATTTT
TRBV20-1	many	.	TRBJ2-2	CSASGQLHTGELFF	TGCAGTGCTAGTGGACAGCTTCACACCGGGGAGCTGTTTTTT
TRBV11-1	.	.	TRBJ2-2	CASSLTAVDSPTGELFF	TGTGCCAGCAGCTTGACGGCAGTGGACTCCCCCACCGGGGAGCTGTTTTTT
TRBV7-9	.	TRBD1	TRBJ1-2	CASSHLGQGPYGYTF	TGTGCCAGCAGTCATTTGGGACAGGGGCCCTATGGCTACACCTTC
TRBV20-1	many	.	TRBJ1-2	CSARPHGEADGGYTF	TGCAGTGCTAGACCCCACGGGGAAGCGGACGGTGGCTACACCTTC
TRBV20-1	many	.	TRBJ1-3	CSVRARDTIYF	TGCAGTGTAAGGGCGCGGGACACCATATATTTT
TRBV6-1	.	TRBD1	TRBJ1-1	CASRDRGKAEAFF	TGTGCCAGCAGGGACAGGGGGAAGGCTGAAGCTTTCTTT
TRBV7-2	many	.	TRBJ1-4	CASSLEGDEEKLFF	TGTGCCAGCAGCTTAGAAGGGGACGAGGAAAAACTGTTTTTT
TRBV7-9	.	.	TRBJ1-3	CASEGRNTIYF	TGTGCCAGCGAGGGGAGAAACACCATATATTTT
TRBV4-1	.	TRBD2	TRBJ2-3	CASSQVPGLAGGLGVTDTQYF	TGCGCCAGCAGCCAAGTTCCGGGACTAGCGGGGGGGTTAGGTGTGACAGATACGCAGTATTTT
TRBV15	many	TRBD1	TRBJ2-3	CATSRTGTGISVTDTQYF	TGTGCCACCAGCAGGACCGGGACAGGGATCTCTGTCACAGATACGCAGTATTTT
TRBV7-9	few	TRBD1	TRBJ1-1	CASSDYRDRGVGFF	TGTGCCAGCAGCGACTACCGGGACAGGGGGGTCGGTTTCTTT
TRBV7-2	.	TRBD1	TRBJ1-5	CASSRDRGYQPQHF	TGTGCCAGCAGCCGGGACAGGGGGTATCAGCCCCAGCATTTT
TRBV20-1	many	.	TRBJ2-4	CSASSRGARAKNIQYF	TGCAGTGCTTCATCTCGGGGGGCAAGGGCCAAAAACATTCAGTACTTC
TRBV6-5	many	.	TRBJ2-7	CASSRLGEHYEQYF	TGTGCCAGCAGTCGACTAGGGGAGCACTACGAGCAGTACTTC
TRBV29-1	many	.	TRBJ2-7	CSVVWNRNYEQYF	TGCAGCGTTGTATGGAATAGGAACTACGAGCAGTACTTC
TRBV20-1	many	.	TRBJ1-1	CSARDSGRRNTEAFF	TGCAGTGCTAGAGATTCTGGAAGAAGGAACACTGAAGCTTTCTTT
TRBV6-4	.	.	TRBJ2-6	CASSDIGQPSGANVLTF	TGTGCCAGCAGTGACATAGGGCAGCCCTCTGGGGCCAACGTCCTGACTTTC
TRBV7-2	.	.	TRBJ2-7	CASSFQAVEQYF	TGTGCCAGCAGCTTCCAAGCCGTCGAGCAGTACTTC
TRBV24-1	many	TRBD1	TRBJ2-3	CATSDSGGQVRHTQYF	TGTGCCACCAGTGATTCAGGTGGACAGGTGAGGCACACGCAGTATTTT
TRBV5-6	.	.	TRBJ1-1	CASSLPQGQAFF	TGTGCCAGCAGCTTGCCCCAGGGGCAAGCTTTCTTT
TRBV12-3/TRBV12-4	many	.	TRBJ2-7	CASSPPSLEQYF	TGTGCCAGCAGCCCCCCGTCCCTGGAGCAGTACTTC
TRBV11-1	few	TRBD2	TRBJ2-1	CASSLAGLAGSYHSYNEQFF	TGTGCCAGCAGCTTAGCCGGGCTAGCGGGCTCCTACCACTCCTACAATGAGCAGTTCTTC
TRBV5-6	many	.	TRBJ2-7	CASGSTFQDYEQYF	TGTGCCAGCGGGTCGACTTTCCAGGACTACGAGCAGTACTTC
TRBV6-2/TRBV6-3	once	TRBD1	TRBJ1-5	CASRKPTGDPNQPQHF	TGTGCCAGCAGGAAACCTACAGGGGATCCCAATCAGCCCCAGCATTTT
TRBV4-3	.	.	TRBJ1-4	CASSQDPGGPNEKLFF	TGCGCCAGCAGCCAAGATCCGGGGGGGCCTAATGAAAAACTGTTTTTT
TRBV25-1	.	TRBD1	TRBJ1-4	CASSPPATGIGEKLFF	TGTGCCAGCAGTCCACCGGCGACAGGGATAGGTGAAAAACTGTTTTTT
TRBV7-8	few	.	TRBJ2-1	CASSLAGHEQFF	TGTGCCAGCAGCTTAGCGGGCCATGAGCAGTTCTTC
TRBV10-2	.	.	TRBJ1-1	CASGGRTEAFF	TGCGCCAGCGGTGGGAGGACCGAAGCTTTCTTT
TRBV20-1	.	.	TRBJ2-1	CSAPTGNEQFF	TGCAGTGCCCCGACTGGGAATGAGCAGTTCTTC
TRBV12-3/TRBV12-4	many	TRBD2	TRBJ2-7	CASTLGGKVYEQYF	TGTGCCAGCACCCTGGGGGGGAAAGTATACGAGCAGTACTTC
TRBV10-3	many	.	TRBJ1-2	CAISTGFYGYTF	TGTGCCATCAGTACAGGGTTCTATGGCTACACCTTC
TRBV12-3/TRBV12-4	.	.	TRBJ2-3	CASKVSGIDTQYF	TGTGCCAGCAAGGTTTCAGGGATAGATACGCAGTATTTT
TRBV15	few	.	TRBJ1-5	CATAGSFNQPQHF	TGTGCCACCGCCGGGTCATTTAATCAGCCCCAGCATTTT
TRBV4-3	few	.	TRBJ1-4	CASSQLYHATNEKLFF	TGCGCCAGCAGCCAACTATACCATGCAACTAATGAAAAACTGTTTTTT
TRBV27	.	.	TRBJ1-5	CASSAYYRESGQPQHF	TGTGCCAGCAGTGCCTACTACAGGGAATCTGGCCAGCCCCAGCATTTT